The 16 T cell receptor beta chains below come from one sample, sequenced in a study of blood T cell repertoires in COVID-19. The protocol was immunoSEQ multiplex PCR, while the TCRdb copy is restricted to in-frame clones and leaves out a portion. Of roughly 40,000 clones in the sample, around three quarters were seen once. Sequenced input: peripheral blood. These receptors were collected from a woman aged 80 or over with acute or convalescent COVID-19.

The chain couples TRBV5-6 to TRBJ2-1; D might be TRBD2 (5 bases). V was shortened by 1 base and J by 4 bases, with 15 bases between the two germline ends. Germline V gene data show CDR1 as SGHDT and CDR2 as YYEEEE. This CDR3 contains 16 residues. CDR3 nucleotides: TGTGCCAGCAGCTTGATGGCACCTAGCAGATACAATGAGCAGTTCTTC. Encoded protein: CASSLMAPSRYNEQFF.

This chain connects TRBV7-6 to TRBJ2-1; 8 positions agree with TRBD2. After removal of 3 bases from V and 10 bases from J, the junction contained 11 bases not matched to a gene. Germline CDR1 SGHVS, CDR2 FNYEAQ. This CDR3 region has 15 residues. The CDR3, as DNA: TGTGCCAGCAGCTTGTATGCGGGAGGCCCCTCCGAGCAGTTCTTC. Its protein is CASSLYAGGPSEQFF.

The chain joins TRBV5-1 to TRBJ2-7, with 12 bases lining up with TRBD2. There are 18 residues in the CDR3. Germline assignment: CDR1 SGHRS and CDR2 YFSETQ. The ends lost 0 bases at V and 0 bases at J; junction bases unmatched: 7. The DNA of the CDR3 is TGCGCCAGCAGCTTGGTCGGACTAGCGGGACCCAGCTCCTACGAGCAGTACTTC. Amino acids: CASSLVGLAGPSSYEQYF.

This CDR3 is CASRALAGGHYNEQFF. CDR3 sequence (DNA): TGTGCCAGTAGGGCGTTAGCGGGAGGGCATTACAATGAGCAGTTCTTC. This rearrangement joins TRBV19 to TRBJ2-1; 11 bases fit TRBD2. Looked up from germline, CDR1 is LNHDA and CDR2 is SQIVND (reference sequence). The CDR3 runs 16 residues. The V segment lost 6 bases and the J segment 4 bases; nucleotides outside the gene matches: 8.

This CDR3 is CASRRQEVNTEAFF. The CDR3 coding sequence is TGCGCCAGCAGACGACAGGAGGTGAACACTGAAGCTTTCTTT. The gene calls are TRBV5-1 and TRBJ1-1; TRBD1 is a possible D gene (6 bases). Trimming removed 5 bases at V and 0 bases at J, with 11 bases between. The CDR3 is 14 residues long. CDR1 and CDR2 from the germline V gene are SGHRS and YFSETQ. Full variable domain (rest looked up from reference TRBV5-1 and TRBJ1-1): KAGVTQTPRYLIKTRGQQVTLSCSPISGHRSVSWYQQTPGQGLQFLFEYFSETQRNKGNFPGRFSGRQFSNSRSEMNVSTLELGDSALYLCASRRQEVNTEAFFGQGTRLTVV.

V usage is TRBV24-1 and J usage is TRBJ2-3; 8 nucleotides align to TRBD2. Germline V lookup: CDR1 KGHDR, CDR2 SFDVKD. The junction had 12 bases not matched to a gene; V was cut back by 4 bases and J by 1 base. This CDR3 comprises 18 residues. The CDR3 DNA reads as TGTGCCACCAGTGAGCCCACCGGGGGGGGATCGGGCACAGATACGCAGTATTTT. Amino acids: CATSEPTGGGSGTDTQYF.

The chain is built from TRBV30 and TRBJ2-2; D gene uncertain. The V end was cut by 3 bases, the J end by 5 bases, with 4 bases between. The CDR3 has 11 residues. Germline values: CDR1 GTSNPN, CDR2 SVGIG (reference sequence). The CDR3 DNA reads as TGTGCCTGGAGATTAACCGGGGAGCTGTTTTTT. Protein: CAWRLTGELFF. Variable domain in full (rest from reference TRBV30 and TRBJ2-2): SQTIHQWPATLVQPVGSPLSLECTVEGTSNPNLYWYRQAAGRGLQLLFYSVGIGQISSEVPQNLSASRPQDRQFILSSKKLLLSDSGFYLCAWRLTGELFFGEGSRLTVL.

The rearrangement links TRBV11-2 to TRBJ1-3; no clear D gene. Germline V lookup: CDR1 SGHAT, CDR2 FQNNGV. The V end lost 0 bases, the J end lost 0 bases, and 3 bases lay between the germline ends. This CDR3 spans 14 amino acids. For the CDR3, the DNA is TGTGCCAGCAGCTTAGAGCGCTCTGGAAACACCATATATTTT. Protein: CASSLERSGNTIYF. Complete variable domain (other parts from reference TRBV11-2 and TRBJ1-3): EAGVAQSPRYKIIEKRQSVAFWCNPISGHATLYWYQQILGQGPKLLIQFQNNGVVDDSQLPKDRFSAERLKGVDSTLKIQPAKLEDSAVYLCASSLERSGNTIYFGEGSWLTVV.

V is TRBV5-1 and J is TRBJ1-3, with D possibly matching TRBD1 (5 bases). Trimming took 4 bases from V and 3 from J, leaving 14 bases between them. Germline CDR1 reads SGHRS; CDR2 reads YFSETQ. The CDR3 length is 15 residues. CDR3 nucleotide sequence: TGCGCCAGCAGCCCGACCGCGGGGGATGGAAACACCATATATTTT. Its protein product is CASSPTAGDGNTIYF.

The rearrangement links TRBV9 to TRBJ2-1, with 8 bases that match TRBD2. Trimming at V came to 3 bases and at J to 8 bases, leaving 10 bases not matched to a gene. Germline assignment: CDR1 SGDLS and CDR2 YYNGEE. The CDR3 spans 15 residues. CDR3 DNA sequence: TGTGCCAGCAGCGCGGGACTAGTTCCGGTCGATGAGCAGTTCTTC. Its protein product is CASSAGLVPVDEQFF.

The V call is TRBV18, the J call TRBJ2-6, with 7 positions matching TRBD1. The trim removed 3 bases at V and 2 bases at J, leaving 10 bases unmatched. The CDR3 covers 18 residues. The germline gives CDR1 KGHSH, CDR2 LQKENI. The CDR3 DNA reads TGTGCCAGCTCACCGTATCAACCCACAGGGGCTGGGGCCAACGTCCTGACTTTC. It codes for CASSPYQPTGAGANVLTF. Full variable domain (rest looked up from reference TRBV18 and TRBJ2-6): NAGVMQNPRHLVRRRGQEARLRCSPMKGHSHVYWYRQLPEEGLKFMVYLQKENIIDESGMPKERFSAEFPKEGPSILRIQQVVRGDSAAYFCASSPYQPTGAGANVLTFGAGSRLTVL.

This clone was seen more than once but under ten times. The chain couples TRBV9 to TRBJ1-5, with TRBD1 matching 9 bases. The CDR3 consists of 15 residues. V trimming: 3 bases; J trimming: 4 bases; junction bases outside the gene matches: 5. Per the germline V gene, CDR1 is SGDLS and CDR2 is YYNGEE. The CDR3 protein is CASSGTGELNQPQHF. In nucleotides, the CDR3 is TGTGCCAGCAGCGGGACAGGGGAGTTGAATCAGCCCCAGCATTTT.

Written as DNA, the CDR3 is TGTGCCAGCAGAACAGGTGGAGTCTCCTACGAGCAGTACTTC. Its translation is CASRTGGVSYEQYF. The chain is built from TRBV2 and TRBJ2-7, with a weak D call TRBD1 (5 bases). The CDR3 is made up of 14 amino acids. Per germline, CDR1 SNHLY and CDR2 FYNNEI. V was pared by 6 bases and J by 0 bases, with 12 bases between.

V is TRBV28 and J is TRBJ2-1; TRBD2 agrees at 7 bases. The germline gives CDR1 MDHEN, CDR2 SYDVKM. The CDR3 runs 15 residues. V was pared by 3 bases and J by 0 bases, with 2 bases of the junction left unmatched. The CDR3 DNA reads TGTGCCAGCAGTTTCGGGGGGAGCTCCTACAATGAGCAGTTCTTC. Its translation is CASSFGGSSYNEQFF.

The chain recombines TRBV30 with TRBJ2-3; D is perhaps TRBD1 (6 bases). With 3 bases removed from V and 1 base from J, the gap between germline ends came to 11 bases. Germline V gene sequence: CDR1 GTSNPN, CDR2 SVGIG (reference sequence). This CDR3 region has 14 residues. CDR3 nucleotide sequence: TGTGCCTGGAGCGCCAAGGGGGGCACAGATACGCAGTATTTT. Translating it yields CAWSAKGGTDTQYF.

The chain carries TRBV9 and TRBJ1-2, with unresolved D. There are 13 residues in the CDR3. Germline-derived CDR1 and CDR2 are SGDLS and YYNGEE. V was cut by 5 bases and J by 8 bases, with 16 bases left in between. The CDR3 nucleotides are TGTGCCAGCAGTAGGACGGACTTTAGCGGCTACACCTTC. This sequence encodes CASSRTDFSGYTF.